This paragraph covers one T cell receptor beta chain sequence. This entry comes from a study of blood T cell repertoires in COVID-19. Overall study: The United States, Italy and Spain supplied acute and convalescent COVID-19 samples. PBMCs, B-cell-depleted T cells, or T cells provided the cDNA or gDNA that made up the material.

The table came from immunoSEQ multiplex PCR; TCRdb's copy has only in-frame clones and leaves some out. Of around 200,000 clones in the sample, 70% to 90% are singletons; the top ten hold about 7.2%. V gave up 8 bases and J gave up 8 bases; unmatched junction bases: 10. The germline V gene has CDR1 MNHEY and CDR2 SMNVEV (reference sequence). This CDR3 is built from 14 residues. Participants came from some 23 US areas, aged roughly 18 to 95 years. The sequence derives from a woman aged 40 to 50 with acute COVID-19. V and J are TRBV27 and TRBJ2-2; 8 bases map to TRBD2. The sequencing sample was made of PBMCs or T cells enriched from blood (not recorded which). In DNA form, the CDR3 reads TGTGCCAGCGGGGGGGTAGCGGGAATAGGGGAGCTGTTTTTT. It yields the protein CASGGVAGIGELFF.